This T cell receptor (beta chain) was identified in a study of PD-1 blockade in classical Hodgkin lymphoma. Findings and limits, study-wide: A reduction in baseline TCR diversity was reportedly seen in newly diagnosed patients relative to healthy donors. With CD4+ cells, TCR diversity rose significantly by C4D1, but not with CD8+ cells. Patients who began taking nivolumab under 1 year after ASCT were left out.

Patients all relapsed after autologous stem cell transplantation, and there was variation in brentuximab vedotin exposure. Investigators isolated CD4+ T cells from thawed PBMCs through magnetic negative selection. The best responses consisted of complete response, partial response or progressive disease. Clones were read by immunoSEQ multiplex PCR, and TCRdb kept only the in-frame ones, dropping some. The sample carries 5,500 to 6,500 clones, around 73% recorded once. Details on this clone: Its antigen is as yet unknown.

Trimming took 7 bases from V and 4 from J, leaving 15 bases between them. Germline lookup yields CDR1 SGHDT and CDR2 YYEEEE. The CDR3 spans 13 residues. The receptor comes from a human donor with classical Hodgkin lymphoma. The chain joins TRBV5-6 to TRBJ2-7; TRBD1 might be the D (6 bases). The material was CD4+ T cells from blood, obtained at baseline. The chain's CDR3 is CASYRDNYYEQYF. The DNA of the CDR3 is TGTGCCAGCTATCGGGACAACTATTACGAGCAGTACTTC. The full variable domain, its missing parts supplied by reference TRBV5-6 and TRBJ2-7, is DAGVTQSPTHLIKTRGQQVTLRCSPKSGHDTVSWYQQALGQGPQFIFQYYEEEERQRGNFPDRFSGHQFPNYSSELNVNALLLGDSALYLCASYRDNYYEQYFGPGTRLTVT.